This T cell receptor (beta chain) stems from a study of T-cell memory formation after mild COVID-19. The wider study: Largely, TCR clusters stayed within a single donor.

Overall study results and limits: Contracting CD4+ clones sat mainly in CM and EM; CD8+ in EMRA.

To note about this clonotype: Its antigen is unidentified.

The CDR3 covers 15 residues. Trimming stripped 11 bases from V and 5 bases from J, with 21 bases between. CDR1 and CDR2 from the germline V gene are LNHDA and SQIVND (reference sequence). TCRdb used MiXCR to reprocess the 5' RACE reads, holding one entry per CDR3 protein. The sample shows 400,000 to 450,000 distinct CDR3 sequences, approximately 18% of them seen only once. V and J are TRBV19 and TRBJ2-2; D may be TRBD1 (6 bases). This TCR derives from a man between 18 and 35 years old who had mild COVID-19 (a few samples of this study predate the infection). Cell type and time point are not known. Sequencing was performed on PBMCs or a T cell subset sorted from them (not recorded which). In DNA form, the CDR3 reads TGTGCCGTACGGATCGGGACATGGAGGACCGGGGAGCTGTTTTTT. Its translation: CAVRIGTWRTGELFF. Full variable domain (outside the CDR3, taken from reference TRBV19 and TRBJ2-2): DGGITQSPKYLFRKEGQNVTLSCEQNLNHDAMYWYRQDPGQGLRLIYYSQIVNDFQKGDIAEGYSVSREKKESFPLTVTSAQKNPTAFYLCAVRIGTWRTGELFFGEGSRLTVL.